These T cell receptor beta chains were read from a single sample in a study of cytomegalovirus exposure and HLA in healthy donors. The repertoire was sequenced with immunoSEQ multiplex PCR; TCRdb's copy has only in-frame clones and lacks some. The data show about 73,000 clones, around 75% seen once. Sequences were obtained from PBMCs. Every receptor here comes from a man in his sixties or seventies in good health and CMV-seronegative. Both conserved end residues are part of each CDR3. D genes are given only for firm matches. Only part of the rows carry a size: once, few, many, or a class if the clone is expanded.

clone size	V gene	J gene	D gene	CDR3 protein	CDR3 DNA
-	TRBV27	TRBJ1-1	-	CASSSRGVSDTEAFF	TGTGCCAGCAGTTCCCGGGGGGTTTCGGACACTGAAGCTTTCTTT
few	TRBV6-6	TRBJ1-2	TRBD1	CASSATGLYGYTF	TGTGCCAGCAGTGCGACAGGGTTGTATGGCTACACCTTC
-	TRBV20-1	TRBJ2-2	-	CSARTAGELFF	TGCAGTGCTAGAACGGCCGGGGAGCTGTTTTTT
-	TRBV10-3	TRBJ2-2	-	CAISVAENTGELFF	TGTGCCATCAGTGTCGCAGAGAACACCGGGGAGCTGTTTTTT
-	TRBV28	TRBJ2-4	-	CASTLGGGVIFF	TGTGCCAGCACCCTGGGAGGGGGGGTGATTTTCTTC
-	TRBV6-5	TRBJ2-7	TRBD1	CASSYSGQGPYEQYF	TGTGCCAGCAGTTACTCGGGACAGGGACCCTACGAGCAGTACTTC
-	TRBV19	TRBJ2-1	-	CASSPRPGVTYNEQFF	TGTGCCAGTAGTCCCCGGCCGGGAGTAACCTACAATGAGCAGTTCTTC
once	TRBV6-6	TRBJ1-6	-	CASSFSDRGGSPLHF	TGTGCCAGCAGTTTCTCGGACCGAGGGGGTTCACCCCTCCACTTT
-	TRBV5-1	TRBJ1-4	-	CASSFVPGGNEKLFF	TGCGCCAGCAGCTTTGTGCCCGGGGGGAACGAAAAACTGTTTTTT
-	TRBV5-1	TRBJ1-1	TRBD1	CASSSTGVNTEAFF	TGCGCCAGCAGCTCAACAGGGGTGAACACTGAAGCTTTCTTT
-	TRBV7-9	TRBJ2-2	TRBD2	CASSPWGSGMNTGELFF	TGTGCCAGCAGCCCCTGGGGTAGCGGGATGAACACCGGGGAGCTGTTTTTT
-	TRBV18	TRBJ2-7	TRBD2	CASSPTSGGTYEQYF	TGTGCCAGCTCACCCACTAGCGGGGGGACCTACGAGCAGTACTTC
few	TRBV5-1	TRBJ1-4	-	CASSLEYGGAEPNEKLFF	TGCGCCAGCAGCTTGGAATACGGGGGAGCCGAACCTAATGAAAAACTGTTTTTT
-	TRBV19	TRBJ2-5	TRBD1	CASSTGQEQETQYF	TGTGCCAGTAGTACCGGACAGGAACAAGAGACCCAGTACTTC
-	TRBV7-2	TRBJ2-7	TRBD2	CASSPTWGGSGSWDEQYF	TGTGCCAGCAGCCCCACATGGGGGGGTAGCGGGTCCTGGGACGAGCAGTACTTC
-	TRBV11-2	TRBJ2-7	-	CASSLRRDETGTSYEQYF	TGTGCCAGCAGCTTACGACGAGACGAAACGGGGACTTCCTACGAGCAGTACTTC
-	TRBV4-1	TRBJ1-4	TRBD1	CASSQDGQGNFEKLFF	TGCGCCAGCAGCCAAGATGGACAGGGCAACTTTGAAAAACTGTTTTTT
-	TRBV7-8	TRBJ2-2	TRBD2	CASSLQRGGQTGELFF	TGTGCCAGCAGCTTACAGCGGGGGGGCCAAACCGGGGAGCTGTTTTTT
-	TRBV7-8	TRBJ1-1	TRBD1	CASSLRDRGLLGTEAFF	TGTGCCAGCAGCTTGAGGGACAGGGGGCTTCTTGGCACTGAAGCTTTCTTT
-	TRBV7-9	TRBJ2-5	-	CASSPPRGQAAAQGETQYF	TGTGCCAGCAGCCCACCTAGAGGCCAGGCGGCCGCCCAGGGAGAGACCCAGTACTTC
-	TRBV11-2	TRBJ1-5	-	CASSPQGHFQPQHF	TGTGCCAGCAGCCCGCAAGGACACTTCCAGCCCCAGCATTTT
-	TRBV7-9	TRBJ1-1	-	CASSLQGMNTEAFF	TGTGCCAGCAGCTTACAGGGTATGAACACTGAAGCTTTCTTT
-	TRBV5-6	TRBJ1-1	-	CASGQTFPNTEAFF	TGTGCCAGCGGCCAGACATTCCCGAACACTGAAGCTTTCTTT
-	TRBV27	TRBJ2-5	-	CASSLTGNLGETQYF	TGTGCCAGCAGTCTAACAGGGAACTTAGGAGAGACCCAGTACTTC
few	TRBV6-5	TRBJ2-7	-	CASTAGYEQYF	TGTGCCAGCACGGCGGGCTACGAGCAGTACTTC
few	TRBV2	TRBJ1-2	-	CANRDSKGGYTF	TGTGCCAACCGGGACTCCAAAGGGGGCTACACCTTC
-	TRBV7-2	TRBJ2-4	TRBD1	CASSSWTGMNNIQYF	TGTGCCAGCAGCTCTTGGACAGGGATGAATAACATTCAGTACTTC
-	TRBV5-4	TRBJ2-1	-	CASSLTSNEQFF	TGTGCCAGCAGCCTGACTAGCAATGAGCAGTTCTTC
once	TRBV7-9	TRBJ2-7	-	CASSLEQGRYEQYF	TGTGCCAGCAGCTTAGAACAGGGACGGTACGAGCAGTACTTC
-	TRBV19	TRBJ2-3	TRBD1	CASARQGGTDTQYF	TGTGCCAGTGCAAGACAGGGCGGCACAGATACGCAGTATTTT
-	TRBV9	TRBJ2-7	TRBD1	CASSGDRGGYEQYF	TGTGCCAGCAGCGGGGACAGGGGGGGCTACGAGCAGTACTTC
-	TRBV9	TRBJ2-6	-	CASSVGWGTGANVLTF	TGTGCCAGCAGCGTAGGATGGGGCACTGGGGCCAACGTCCTGACTTTC
-	TRBV5-5	TRBJ2-3	-	CASSLVQGQDTQYF	TGTGCCAGCAGCTTGGTGCAGGGGCAAGATACGCAGTATTTT
-	TRBV27	TRBJ1-3	-	CASSLCPPRDERNTIYF	TGTGCCAGCAGTTTATGCCCCCCCAGGGATGAAAGAAACACCATATATTTT
-	TRBV28	TRBJ2-5	TRBD1	CASSHYRGQETQYF	TGTGCCAGCAGTCACTACAGGGGGCAAGAGACCCAGTACTTC
-	TRBV19	TRBJ1-5	TRBD1	CASSIGQGALQPQHF	TGTGCCAGTAGTATCGGACAGGGGGCACTACAGCCCCAGCATTTT
-	TRBV5-3	TRBJ1-5	TRBD1	CARSLCSGGRIQPQHF	TGTGCCAGAAGCTTGTGCTCAGGGGGCAGGATTCAGCCCCAGCATTTT
-	TRBV7-9	TRBJ2-7	TRBD2	CSSSLVAGGPVEQYF	TGTTCCAGCAGCTTAGTAGCGGGAGGGCCGGTCGAGCAGTACTTC
-	TRBV2	TRBJ1-5	TRBD1	CASTRDSPLSSNQPQHF	TGTGCCAGCACACGGGACAGTCCGTTAAGTAGCAATCAGCCCCAGCATTTT
-	TRBV11-2	TRBJ2-7	-	CASSLDLYGSYEQYF	TGTGCCAGCAGCTTAGATCTTTACGGTTCCTACGAGCAGTACTTC
few	TRBV6-6	TRBJ1-1	TRBD1	CATLLGTGGGNTEAFF	TGTGCCACCCTTCTTGGGACAGGGGGTGGGAACACTGAAGCTTTCTTT
once	TRBV28	TRBJ1-3	-	CASSSVGLFGNTIYF	TGTGCCAGCAGTTCGGTGGGGCTCTTTGGAAACACCATATATTTT
-	TRBV6-5	TRBJ1-3	-	CASSYSPTSGNTIYF	TGTGCCAGCAGTTACTCGCCCACTTCTGGAAACACCATATATTTT